The 27 T cell receptor beta chains below all came from one sample that was sequenced in a study of T-cell memory formation after mild COVID-19. TCRdb ran MiXCR on the 5' RACE reads and lists one entry per CDR3 protein. The sample shows more than 300,000 distinct CDR3 sequences, roughly 13% of them seen only once. The sequencing input was PBMCs or a T cell subset sorted from them (not recorded which). The receptor source for this set is a man aged 18 to 29 who had mild COVID-19 (a few samples of this study predate the infection). Cell type and time point are not known.

This chain links TRBV6-2 or TRBV6-3 with TRBJ2-3; 11 bases map to TRBD2. The CDR3 has 20 residues. V dropped 1 base and J dropped 0; count of bases not matched to a gene: 12. Germline values: CDR1 MNHEY, CDR2 SVGEGT. The CDR3 DNA reads TGTGCCAGCAGTTACTTGCGCGGGACTAGCGGACGGCCTAGCACAGATACGCAGTATTTT. This gives the protein CASSYLRGTSGRPSTDTQYF.

This clonotype was seen more than once but under ten times. The chain couples TRBV12-3 or TRBV12-4 to TRBJ2-2; tentatively, D is TRBD1 (6 bases). Trimming stripped 6 bases from V and 5 bases from J, with 13 bases between. The CDR3 contains 14 residues. CDR3 nucleotides: TGTGCCAGCAGGGGCAGGACAGCTACCGGGGAGCTGTTTTTT. It yields the protein CASRGRTATGELFF.

This clonotype was recorded many times. The chain joins TRBV7-2 to TRBJ2-3, with D perhaps matching TRBD1 (5 bases). Trimming pared 3 bases from V and 6 bases from J, leaving 10 bases between. This CDR3 spans 13 amino acids. Germline V gene lookup returns CDR1 SGHTA and CDR2 FQGNSA. The CDR3 reads CASSLGRGDTQYF. The CDR3 region has the DNA TGTGCCAGCAGCTTGGGTAGGGGCGATACGCAGTATTTT.

V gene TRBV5-1 combines with J gene TRBJ1-6; 7 nucleotides line up with TRBD1. There are 13 residues in the CDR3. Germline CDR1 SGHRS, CDR2 YFSETQ. V lost 6 bases to trimming and J lost 6 bases; unmatched junction nucleotides: 3. In nucleotides, the CDR3 is TGCGCCAGCAACCGGGACAGTAATTCACCCCTCCACTTT. It specifies CASNRDSNSPLHF.

The rearrangement uses TRBV4-1 and TRBJ2-3, with TRBD2 matching 8 bases. This CDR3 contains 15 residues. The ends lost 2 bases at V and 5 bases at J; junction bases unmatched: 6. Germline CDR1 MGHRA, CDR2 YSYEKL. In nucleotides, the CDR3 is TGCGCCAGCAGCCAAAGCGGGGGCGCAAAAGATACGCAGTATTTT. It yields the protein CASSQSGGAKDTQYF.

The table lists this clonotype with a few counts. The CDR3 DNA reads as TGTGCCAGCAGCATTGGACTCTTTCCTGATGAGCAGTTCTTC. Translated, it gives CASSIGLFPDEQFF. The rearrangement joins TRBV11-2 to TRBJ2-1, with D possibly TRBD2 on 5 matching bases. Germline lookup yields CDR1 SGHAT and CDR2 FQNNGV. The length of the CDR3 is 14 residues. V dropped 5 bases and J dropped 8 bases, with 16 bases sitting between them.

CDR3 sequence (DNA): TGTGCCAGCAGCGCGAGCGTAAAGAGCAATCAGCCCCAGCATTTT. Amino acids: CASSASVKSNQPQHF. The rearrangement joins TRBV7-8 to TRBJ1-5, with unresolved D. Germline V gene sequence: CDR1 SGHVS, CDR2 FQNEAQ. The CDR3 is made up of 15 amino acids. V lost 5 bases, J lost 1 base, and 12 bases lay in between.

This clonotype was seen more than once but under ten times. The chain has TRBV6-6 and TRBJ1-1, with 9 bases identical to TRBD1. Trimming took 5 bases from V and 5 from J; bases not matched to a gene: 6. Germline V gene sequence: CDR1 MNHNY, CDR2 SVGAGI (reference sequence). This CDR3 is built from 14 residues. The CDR3 DNA reads TGTGCCAGCAGTCTACAGGGGGCGGGAACTGAAGCTTTCTTT. Translation: CASSLQGAGTEAFF.

In DNA, the CDR3 is TGTGCCAGCAGCCAGGACCCGGCGGGCAACTATGGCTACACCTTC. Encoded protein: CASSQDPAGNYGYTF. The chain is built from TRBV3-1 and TRBJ1-2; D remains unclear. The germline CDR1 and CDR2 sequences are LGHDT and YNNKEL (reference sequence). V was cut by 3 bases and J by 2 bases, with 13 bases left in between. This CDR3 contains 15 residues.

This chain joins TRBV11-2 and TRBJ2-7; no clear D. Trimming left V 1 base short and J 2 bases short, with 15 bases between. CDR3 length equals 16 residues. Looked up from germline, CDR1 is SGHAT and CDR2 is FQNNGV. CDR3: CASSLALVPTTYEQYF. CDR3 coding DNA: TGTGCCAGCAGCTTAGCGCTAGTCCCTACTACCTACGAGCAGTACTTC.

The rearrangement links TRBV20-1 to TRBJ2-7, with 10 bases identical to TRBD2. This CDR3 comprises 14 residues. Germline V gene data show CDR1 as DFQATT and CDR2 as SNEGSKA (reference sequence). The V gene end was trimmed by 1 base and the J gene end by 7 bases; junction bases not matched to a gene: 7. The CDR3, as DNA: TGCAGTGCTAGAGTAGCGGGGGGCACCGGAGAGCAGTACGTC. Protein: CSARVAGGTGEQYV.

V is TRBV2 and J is TRBJ2-1; the D is unclear. CDR1 and CDR2 from the germline V gene are SNHLY and FYNNEI. The CDR3 length is 13 residues. V gave up 7 bases and J gave up 3 bases, with 10 bases separating them. The CDR3 sequence is CASTMSGYNEQFF. In DNA form, the CDR3 reads TGTGCCAGCACTATGTCGGGCTACAATGAGCAGTTCTTC.

This clonotype was detected only a few times. The CDR3 is CASSHKRYGGPNTEAFF. The CDR3 nucleotides are TGCGCCAGCAGCCATAAGCGGTATGGAGGCCCCAACACTGAAGCTTTCTTT. The V gene is TRBV4-1, the J gene TRBJ1-1, with D unresolved. V was pared by 3 bases and J by 2 bases, with 19 bases between. Germline V CDR1 and CDR2: MGHRA, YSYEKL. CDR3 length: 17 amino acids.

This chain links TRBV18 with TRBJ1-3; D gene ambiguous. Per germline, CDR1 KGHSH and CDR2 LQKENI. V was trimmed by 3 bases and J by 3 bases, leaving 9 bases between them. The CDR3 has 14 residues. The CDR3: CASSPRENGNTIYF. DNA for the CDR3: TGTGCCAGCTCACCCCGGGAGAATGGAAACACCATATATTTT.

The sample holds a few counts of this clonotype. The J gene is TRBJ1-3, the V gene TRBV28; D not resolved. This CDR3 has 13 amino acids. Germline V lookup: CDR1 MDHEN, CDR2 SYDVKM. V was shortened by 6 bases and J by 8 bases, with 14 bases between the two germline ends. CDR3 sequence reads: CASRGPGSDTIYF. CDR3 sequence (DNA): TGTGCCAGCAGGGGTCCAGGTTCGGACACCATATATTTT.

This clonotype appeared a few times. This chain uses TRBV4-3 with TRBJ2-7, with D perhaps TRBD1 or TRBD2 (5 bases each). Per the germline V gene, CDR1 is LGHNA and CDR2 is YSLEER. The CDR3 loop spans 13 amino acids. Trimming took off 0 bases at V and 7 bases at J, with 10 bases between the two ends. The CDR3 nucleotides read TGCGCCAGCAGCCAAGAGACGTGGGGGGAGCAGTACTTC. Its translation is CASSQETWGEQYF.

In its sample, this clonotype was seen a few times. The CDR3 reads CASSPREGWPEAFF. DNA of the CDR3: TGTGCCAGCAGCCCACGGGAGGGGTGGCCTGAAGCTTTCTTT. The J gene is TRBJ1-1, the V gene TRBV7-8; perhaps TRBD1 as D (5 bases). Germline-derived CDR1 and CDR2 are SGHVS and FQNEAQ. The ends were cut back, 5 bases at V and 6 bases at J, with 16 bases in the middle. The CDR3 loop spans 14 amino acids.

This clonotype was detected only a few times. The chain carries TRBV29-1 and TRBJ1-1; D possibly corresponds to TRBD1 (5 bases). Trimming removed 0 bases from V and 0 bases from J, with 8 bases in between. The CDR3 loop spans 14 amino acids. From germline, CDR1 is SQVTM and CDR2 ANQGSEA. The CDR3 DNA reads TGCAGCGTTGAAGAGGGACGGTTGAACACTGAAGCTTTCTTT. As protein: CSVEEGRLNTEAFF.

The rearrangement uses TRBV7-9 and TRBJ2-3; 7 nucleotides match TRBD1. The CDR3 extends over 15 amino acids. CDR1 and CDR2 (germline): SEHNR, FQNEAQ (reference sequence). V shed 5 bases and J 1 base; nucleotides not matched to a gene: 6. This CDR3 is CASSPIQGRTDTQYF. The DNA for the CDR3 is TGTGCCAGCAGCCCGATACAGGGGCGCACAGATACGCAGTATTTT.

This clonotype was seen a handful of times. CDR3 in DNA: TGTGCCAGCAGCAAAAACCGGCAGAATAATTCACCCCTCCACTTT. Translating it yields CASSKNRQNNSPLHF. J is TRBJ1-6 and V is TRBV21-1. TRBV21-1 is a listed pseudogene. This CDR3 is 15 amino acids long.

The chain employs TRBV12-3 or TRBV12-4 and TRBJ1-2; D possibly corresponds to TRBD1 (6 bases). The CDR3 contains 13 residues. V was shortened by 7 bases and J by 7 bases, with 16 bases between the two germline ends. CDR3 in DNA: TGTGCCAGCACCTCCTGGGGGGCAATTGGCTACACCTTC. Translation: CASTSWGAIGYTF.

The chain combines TRBV28 with TRBJ1-5; D is possibly TRBD1 (6 bases). The V end lost 7 bases, the J end lost 5 bases, and 9 bases lay between the germline ends. Per germline, CDR1 MDHEN and CDR2 SYDVKM. CDR3 length equals 12 residues. The CDR3: CASTQGDQPQHF. The CDR3, as DNA: TGTGCCAGCACACAGGGCGATCAGCCCCAGCATTTT. Complete variable domain (other parts from reference TRBV28 and TRBJ1-5): DVKVTQSSRYLVKRTGEKVFLECVQDMDHENMFWYRQDPGLGLRLIYFSYDVKMKEKGDIPEGYSVSREKKERFSLILESASTNQTSMYLCASTQGDQPQHFGDGTRLSIL.

In its sample, this clonotype was seen a few times. CDR3 residues: CATSRERLGYGANVLTF. The DNA of the CDR3 is TGTGCCACCAGCAGAGAACGCCTCGGGTATGGGGCCAACGTCCTGACTTTC. V usage is TRBV15 and J usage is TRBJ2-6; D not resolved. The germline gives CDR1 LNHNV, CDR2 YYDKDF (reference sequence). Trimming removed 0 bases at V and 3 bases at J, with 12 bases between. The CDR3 is 17 amino acids.

The V gene is TRBV6-5, the J gene TRBJ2-3, with D perhaps TRBD2 (5 bases). CDR3 size: 16 residues. V was pared by 0 bases and J by 4 bases, with 14 bases between. Per germline, CDR1 MNHEY and CDR2 SVGAGI. CDR3 DNA: TGTGCCAGCAGTTACTCGATCCCCATCGGGGCAGATACGCAGTATTTT. Translating it yields CASSYSIPIGADTQYF.

This chain uses TRBV4-1 with TRBJ2-1, with TRBD2 identical over 9 bases. The V and J ends lost 3 bases and 7 bases, in that order; junction bases with no gene match: 7. The CDR3 has 15 amino acids. Germline V CDR1 and CDR2: MGHRA, YSYEKL. Here the CDR3 DNA reads TGCGCCAGCAGCCATATAGCGGGAGATGGGAATGAGCAGTTCTTC. It translates to CASSHIAGDGNEQFF.

This clonotype was seen a few times. The chain combines TRBV27 with TRBJ1-2, with D tentatively TRBD1 (5 bases). The CDR3 loop spans 13 amino acids. Germline values: CDR1 MNHEY, CDR2 SMNVEV (reference sequence). V was trimmed by 5 bases and J by 4 bases, leaving 11 bases between them. Written as DNA, the CDR3 is TGTGCCAGCAGTGACAGCTCCATCTATGGCTACACCTTC. Protein: CASSDSSIYGYTF.

This clonotype occurred a few times. This CDR3 is CASSYGTGSNYGYTF. The DNA of the CDR3 is TGTGCCAGCAGTTACGGGACAGGGTCTAACTATGGCTACACCTTC. This chain uses TRBV6-5 with TRBJ1-2; 9 bases fit TRBD1. The length of the CDR3 is 15 residues. After removal of 2 bases from V and 0 bases from J, the junction contained 1 base not matched to a gene. Germline values: CDR1 MNHEY, CDR2 SVGAGI.